Described below is a single T cell receptor (beta chain) sequence and its context. The target antigen is unknown. The authors sequenced patients whose flow cytometry had shown CD8+CD57+ cell expansion. The data stem from a study of CD8+CD57+ T cells in acquired aplastic anemia. Turning to the study itself: Across the sorted CD4+ and CD8+ cells, DNA amounts averaged roughly 3 ug.

The study profiled TCR beta VDJ and CDR3 using genomic DNA as template. TCRdb fed the reads into MiXCR, producing one record per CDR3 protein. The table shows over 150,000 distinct CDR3 sequences, with 71% occurring only once. With 0 bases removed from V and 7 bases from J, the gap between germline ends came to 10 bases. The CDR3 is 13 residues long. Germline V gene sequence: CDR1 SQVTM, CDR2 ANQGSEA. Study-level findings and limits: Controls did not differ significantly from patients in CD8+ Simpson's diversity.

The receptor was derived from a human donor with aplastic anemia. This rearrangement joins TRBV29-1 to TRBJ1-5, with D possibly being TRBD1 (5 bases). Sequencing was done on a sample of sorted CD4+, CD8+, or CD8+CD57+ T cells (not recorded which) from PBMCs. This CDR3 reads CSVEEGQGQPQHF. CDR3 nucleotides: TGCAGCGTTGAAGAAGGTCAGGGCCAGCCCCAGCATTTT.